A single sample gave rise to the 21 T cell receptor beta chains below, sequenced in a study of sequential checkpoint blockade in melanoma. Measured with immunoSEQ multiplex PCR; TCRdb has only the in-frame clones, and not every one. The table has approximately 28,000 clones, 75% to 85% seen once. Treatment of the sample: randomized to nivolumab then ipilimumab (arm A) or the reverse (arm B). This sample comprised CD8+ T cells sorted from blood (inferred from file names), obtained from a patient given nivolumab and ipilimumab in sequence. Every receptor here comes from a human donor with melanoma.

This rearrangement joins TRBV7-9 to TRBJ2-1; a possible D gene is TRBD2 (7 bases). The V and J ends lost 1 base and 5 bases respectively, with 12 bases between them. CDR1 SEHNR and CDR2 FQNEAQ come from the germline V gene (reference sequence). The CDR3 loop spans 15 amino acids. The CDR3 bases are TGTGCCAGCAGCTTAGGCGGGGGCCTGAACAATGAGCAGTTCTTC. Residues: CASSLGGGLNNEQFF.

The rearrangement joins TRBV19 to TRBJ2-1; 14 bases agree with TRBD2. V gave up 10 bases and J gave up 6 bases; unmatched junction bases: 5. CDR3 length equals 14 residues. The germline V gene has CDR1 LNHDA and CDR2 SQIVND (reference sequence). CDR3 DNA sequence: TGTGCCATCGCTGGGACTAGCGGGGGCAATGAGCAGTTCTTC. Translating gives CAIAGTSGGNEQFF.

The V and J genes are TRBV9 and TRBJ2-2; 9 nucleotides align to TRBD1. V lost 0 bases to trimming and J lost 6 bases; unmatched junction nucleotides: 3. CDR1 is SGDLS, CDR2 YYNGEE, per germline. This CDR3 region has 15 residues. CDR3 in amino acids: CASSVEQGASGELFF. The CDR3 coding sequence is TGTGCCAGCAGCGTAGAACAGGGGGCCTCCGGGGAGCTGTTTTTT.

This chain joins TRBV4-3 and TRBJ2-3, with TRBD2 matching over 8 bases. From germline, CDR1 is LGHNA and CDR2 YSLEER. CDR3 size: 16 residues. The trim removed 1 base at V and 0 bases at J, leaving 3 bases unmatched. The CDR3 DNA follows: TGCGCCAGCAGCCAAGTTTTAGCGGGGAGCACAGATACGCAGTATTTT. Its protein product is CASSQVLAGSTDTQYF.

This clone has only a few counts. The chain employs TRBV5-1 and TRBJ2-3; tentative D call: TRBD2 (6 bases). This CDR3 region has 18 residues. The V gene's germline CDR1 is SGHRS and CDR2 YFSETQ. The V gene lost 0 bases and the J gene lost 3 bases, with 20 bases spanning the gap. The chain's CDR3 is CASSLAAGPVMGTDTQYF. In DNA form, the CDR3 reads TGCGCCAGCAGCTTGGCCGCGGGACCAGTAATGGGTACAGATACGCAGTATTTT.

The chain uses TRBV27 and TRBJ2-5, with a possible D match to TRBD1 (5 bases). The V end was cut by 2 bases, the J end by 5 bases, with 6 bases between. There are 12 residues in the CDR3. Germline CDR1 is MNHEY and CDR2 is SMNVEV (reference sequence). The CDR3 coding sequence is TGTGCCAGCAGTTTAAAGGGGGAGACCCAGTACTTC. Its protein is CASSLKGETQYF.

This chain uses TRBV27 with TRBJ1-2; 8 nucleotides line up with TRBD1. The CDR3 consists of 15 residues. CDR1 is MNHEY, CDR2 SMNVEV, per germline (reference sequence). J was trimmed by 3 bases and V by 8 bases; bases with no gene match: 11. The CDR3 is CASGDRINSYYGYTF. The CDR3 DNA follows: TGTGCCAGCGGGGACAGGATCAATTCTTACTATGGCTACACCTTC.

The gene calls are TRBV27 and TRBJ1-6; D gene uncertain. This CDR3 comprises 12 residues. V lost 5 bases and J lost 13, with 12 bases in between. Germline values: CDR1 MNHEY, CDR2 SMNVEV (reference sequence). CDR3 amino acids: CASSKPLSPLHF. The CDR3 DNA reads TGTGCCAGCAGTAAGCCCCTGAGTCCCCTCCACTTT.

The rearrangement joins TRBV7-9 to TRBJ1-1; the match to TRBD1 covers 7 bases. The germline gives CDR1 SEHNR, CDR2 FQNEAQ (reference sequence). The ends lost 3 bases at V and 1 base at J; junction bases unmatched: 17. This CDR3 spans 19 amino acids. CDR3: CASSFPNHDRESRNTEAFF. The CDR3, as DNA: TGTGCCAGCAGCTTTCCAAATCACGACAGGGAGAGTCGGAACACTGAAGCTTTCTTT.

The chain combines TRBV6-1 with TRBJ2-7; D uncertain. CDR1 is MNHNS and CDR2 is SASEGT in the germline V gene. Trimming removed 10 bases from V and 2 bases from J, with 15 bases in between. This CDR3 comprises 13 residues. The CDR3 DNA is TGTGCCATCGCTCCGGCGACTGCCTACGAGCAGTACTTC. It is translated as CAIAPATAYEQYF.

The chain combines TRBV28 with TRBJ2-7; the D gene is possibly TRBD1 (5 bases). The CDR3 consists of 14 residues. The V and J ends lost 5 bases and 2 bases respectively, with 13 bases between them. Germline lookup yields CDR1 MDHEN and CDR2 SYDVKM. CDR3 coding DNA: TGTGCCAGCAGTGTAGTAGGGGCAACCTACGAGCAGTACTTC. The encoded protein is CASSVVGATYEQYF.

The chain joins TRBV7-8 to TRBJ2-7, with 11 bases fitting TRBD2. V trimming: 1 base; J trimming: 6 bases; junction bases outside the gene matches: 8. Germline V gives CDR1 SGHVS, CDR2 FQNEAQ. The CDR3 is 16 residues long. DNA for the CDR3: TGTGCCAGCAGCTTAGAACTAGCGGGGGCGCAGATCGAGCAGTACTTC. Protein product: CASSLELAGAQIEQYF.

The CDR3 sequence: CASSLGTGSYEQYF. The CDR3 DNA sequence: TGTGCCAGCAGTTTGGGGACTGGCTCCTACGAGCAGTACTTC. The V gene is TRBV28, the J gene TRBJ2-5, with D possibly being TRBD2 (6 bases). The J call may be wrong; the DNA end is better matched by TRBJ2-7. This CDR3 is built from 14 residues. The V gene's germline CDR1 is MDHEN and CDR2 SYDVKM.

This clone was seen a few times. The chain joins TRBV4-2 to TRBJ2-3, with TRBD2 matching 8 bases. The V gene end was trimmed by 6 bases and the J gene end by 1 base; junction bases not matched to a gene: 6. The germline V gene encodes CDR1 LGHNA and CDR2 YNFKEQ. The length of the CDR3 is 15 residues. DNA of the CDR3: TGTGCCAGCAGTAGGTCACTAGCGGGCACAGATACGCAGTATTTT. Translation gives CASSRSLAGTDTQYF.

CDR3 DNA sequence: TGCGCCAGCAGTCGGAAGACCGAGGTCCGGTACTACGAGCAGTACTTC. Encoded protein: CASSRKTEVRYYEQYF. The chain couples TRBV23-1 to TRBJ2-7; no definite D call. TRBV23-1 has ORF status, its function being uncertain. CDR3 size: 16 residues. V lost 4 bases and J lost 3, with 19 bases in between.

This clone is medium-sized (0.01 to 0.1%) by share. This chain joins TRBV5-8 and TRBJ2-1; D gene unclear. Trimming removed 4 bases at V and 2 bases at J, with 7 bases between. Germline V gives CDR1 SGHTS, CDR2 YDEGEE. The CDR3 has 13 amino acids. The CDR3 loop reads CASSIPPYNEQFF. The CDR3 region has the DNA TGTGCCAGCAGCATCCCTCCCTACAATGAGCAGTTCTTC.

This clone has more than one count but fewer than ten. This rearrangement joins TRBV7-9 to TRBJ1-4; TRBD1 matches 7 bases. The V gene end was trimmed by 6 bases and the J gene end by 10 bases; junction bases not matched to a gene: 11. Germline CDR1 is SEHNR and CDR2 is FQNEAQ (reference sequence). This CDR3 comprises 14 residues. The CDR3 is CASSTDRVGGKLFF. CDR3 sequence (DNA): TGTGCCAGCAGTACCGACAGGGTAGGAGGAAAACTGTTTTTT.

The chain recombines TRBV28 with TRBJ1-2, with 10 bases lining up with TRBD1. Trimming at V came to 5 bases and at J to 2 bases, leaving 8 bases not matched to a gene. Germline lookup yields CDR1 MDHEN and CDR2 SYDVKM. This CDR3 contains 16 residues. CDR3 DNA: TGTGCCAGCAGTCTAGGGGACAGGGGATACAACTATGGCTACACCTTC. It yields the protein CASSLGDRGYNYGYTF.

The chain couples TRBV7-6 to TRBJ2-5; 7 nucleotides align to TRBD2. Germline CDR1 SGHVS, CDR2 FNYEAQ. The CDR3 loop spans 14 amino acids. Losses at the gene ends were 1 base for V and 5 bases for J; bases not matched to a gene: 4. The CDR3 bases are TGTGCCAGCAGCTTAGTAGGGGAGGGGGAGACCCAGTACTTC. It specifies CASSLVGEGETQYF.

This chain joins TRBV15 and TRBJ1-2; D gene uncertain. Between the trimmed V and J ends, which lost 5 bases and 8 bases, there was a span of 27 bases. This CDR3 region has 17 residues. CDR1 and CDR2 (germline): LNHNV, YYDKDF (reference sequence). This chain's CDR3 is CATSPTGRWVDVEGYTF. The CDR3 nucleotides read TGTGCCACCAGCCCAACCGGGAGGTGGGTGGACGTCGAAGGCTACACCTTC.

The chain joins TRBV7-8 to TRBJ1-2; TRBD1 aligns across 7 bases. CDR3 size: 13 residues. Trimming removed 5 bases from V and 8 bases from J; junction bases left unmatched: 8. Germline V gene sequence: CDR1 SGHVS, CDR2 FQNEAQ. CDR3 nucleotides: TGTGCCAGCAGCATTGGGACAGAAGGAGGCTACACCTTC. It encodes CASSIGTEGGYTF.